The entry that follows covers one T cell receptor beta chain sequence. Its antigen is undetermined. During its preparation, the TCRbeta library received unique molecular identifiers. TCRdb re-called the PCR reads with MiXCR, one entry per CDR3 protein. This sample has hundreds of thousands of distinct CDR3 sequences, with around 13% found just once. The sample is drawn from a study of T-cell reconstitution after alpha-beta-depleted transplantation in children. Study results and caveats: T-cell counts and diversity at one year following transplant were attributed mainly to newly produced T cells. Reported findings indicate that, about two months after transplant, alpha-beta T cells came from several hundred expanded clones, which were derived from non-depleted graft cells. Some patients showed high day-60 TCRbeta diversity, which derived from surviving recipient T cells and thymic progenitors.

The CDR3 consists of 17 residues. Germline V gene data show CDR1 as SGHVS and CDR2 as FQNEAQ. J was trimmed by 6 bases and V by 3 bases; bases with no gene match: 13. The TCR originated in a male patient between 5 and 17 years old who had a stem cell transplant for acute myeloid leukemia, so the T cells may come from the graft donor. The sample consisted of PBMCs, mostly from graft donor cells, taken 360 days after TCRalphabeta/CD19-depleted stem cell transplant. V and J are TRBV7-8 and TRBJ2-4, with TRBD1 matching over 8 bases. This chain's CDR3 is CASSFGPRPGQGNIQYF. Written as DNA, the CDR3 is TGTGCCAGCAGCTTCGGGCCCCGACCCGGACAGGGAAACATTCAGTACTTC.